Listed below are T cell receptor beta chains from one sample, sequenced in a study of CD4 T cells in relation to SARS-CoV-2 and coronaviruses. These receptors lack a known antigen. Measured with immunoSEQ multiplex PCR; TCRdb has only the in-frame clones, and not every one. The table lists approximately 20,000 clones, just over 75% of them singletons. Sequenced material: CD4+ T cells from PBMCs, cultured in vitro. The receptors shown here come from a human donor in good health. Both conserved end residues are part of each CDR3. The D gene is left open where the match is weak. Clone sizes are given selectively: once, few, many, or a class where the clone is expanded.

size	V	J	D	DNA	CDR3
.	TRBV11-1	TRBJ1-1	.	TGTGCCAGCAGCCTAGACGGCTTGCCCCTCGAAGCTTTCTTT	CASSLDGLPLEAFF
.	TRBV2	TRBJ2-4	TRBD2	TGTGCCAGCATGGCGGGAGGCTTGGCCAAAAACATTCAGTACTTC	CASMAGGLAKNIQYF
few	TRBV7-2	TRBJ2-7	.	TGTGCCAGCAGCTCTTACAACAGGGTCGAGCAGTACTTC	CASSSYNRVEQYF
.	TRBV7-9	TRBJ1-1	.	TGTGCCAGCAGCACCGAACGGGGGGGCGTTAACACTGAAGCTTTCTTT	CASSTERGGVNTEAFF
.	TRBV4-1	TRBJ1-5	.	TGCGCCAGCAGCCAAGATGGGGGTTTTGGCAATCAGCCCCAGCATTTT	CASSQDGGFGNQPQHF
.	TRBV3-1/TRBV3-2	TRBJ1-6	.	TGTGCCAGCAGCCAAGAGAGGGGAGGGCCCTATAATTCACCCCTCCACTTT	CASSQERGGPYNSPLHF
.	TRBV12-2	TRBJ2-2	.	TGTGCAAGTCGCTTAACAGTCGAGGGAAACACCGGGGAGCTGTTTTTT	CASRLTVEGNTGELFF
.	TRBV18	TRBJ1-1	.	TGTGCCAGCTCACTACAAACGAGCGGGAACACTGAAGCTTTCTTT	CASSLQTSGNTEAFF
.	TRBV7-2	TRBJ2-1	.	TGTGCCAGCACCAGGACGGTTTGGGGGGAGCAGTTCTTC	CASTRTVWGEQFF
few	TRBV29-1	TRBJ1-1	.	TGCAGCGTTGAGGTGGGTTGGGAAGCTTTCTTT	CSVEVGWEAFF
.	TRBV6-1	TRBJ2-7	.	TGTGCCAGCAGTGAATACAGGACGGACGACGAGCAGTACTTC	CASSEYRTDDEQYF
.	TRBV19	TRBJ2-3	.	TGTGCCAGTAGTATCGCGGGACAGCGCACAGATACGCAGTATTTT	CASSIAGQRTDTQYF
once	TRBV10-3	TRBJ1-6	.	TGTGCCATCAGTGAGGGACAGATTAATAATTCACCCCTCCACTTT	CAISEGQINNSPLHF
.	TRBV11-2	TRBJ2-6	.	TGTGCCAGCAGCTTAACCCATGCCTTTGGGGCCAACGTCCTGACTTTC	CASSLTHAFGANVLTF
.	TRBV4-3	TRBJ1-2	.	TGCGCCAGCAGCCACAACGACGTGAACTATGGCTACACCTTC	CASSHNDVNYGYTF
.	TRBV7-8	TRBJ1-6	.	TGTGCCAGCAGCTTAGCAGGCGAACAGGATTCACCCCTCCACTTT	CASSLAGEQDSPLHF
.	TRBV12-3/TRBV12-4	TRBJ1-1	.	TGTGCCAGCAGTTTTAACACTGAAGCTTTCTTT	CASSFNTEAFF
once	TRBV6-6	TRBJ2-4	TRBD2	TGTGCCAGCAACCTAGCGGGGACGGACATTCAGTACTTC	CASNLAGTDIQYF
.	TRBV7-2	TRBJ1-1	.	TGTGCCAGCAGCTTAATGTCAGGGTGGGCGACTGAAGCTTTCTTT	CASSLMSGWATEAFF
.	TRBV6-6	TRBJ1-3	.	TGTGCCAGCAGCTCCCCAGGGGACTCTGGAAACACCATATATTTT	CASSSPGDSGNTIYF
few	TRBV9	TRBJ2-3	TRBD2	TGTGCCAGCAGCCCAGCGGGGCTAGCGGGAGGACCGCAGTATTTT	CASSPAGLAGGPQYF
.	TRBV5-4	TRBJ2-5	.	TGTGCCAGCAGCTTTCAGGGACGAGAGACCCAGTACTTC	CASSFQGRETQYF
.	TRBV5-1	TRBJ2-5	TRBD2	TGCGCCAGCAGCCTGGATAGCGGGCAAGAGACCCAGTACTTC	CASSLDSGQETQYF
once	TRBV6-6	TRBJ1-2	TRBD1	TGTGCCAGCAGTTACCGGACAGGGGCCTATGGCTACACCTTC	CASSYRTGAYGYTF
.	TRBV7-2	TRBJ2-3	TRBD2	TGTGCCAGCAGCTTAGCAGCGGGGGTGGGCACAGATACGCAGTATTTT	CASSLAAGVGTDTQYF
once	TRBV10-3	TRBJ2-3	.	TGTGCCATCAGGACAGGCGCTAGCACAGATACGCAGTATTTT	CAIRTGASTDTQYF